The 29 T cell receptor beta chains given below trace back to one sample, sequenced in a study of T cell responses to AZD1222 COVID-19 vaccine (dated by TCRdb to 2020 to 2023). The library was built by means of the immunoSEQ multiplex PCR assay. The source is immuneACCESS, and TCRdb retained only in-frame sequences with V and J called. Part of the clones is not carried over; for the studies checked, unresolved V genes explain less than half of this, and the remainder is unexplained. Present in this sample are about 180,000 clones, 90% to 95% of which were seen just once. Of the sample, under 1.1% falls within the top ten clones. In light of the paper, this sample's time point label describes: about 28 days (+/-7) after the second vaccine dose. The sample's treatment or condition label, decoded: meningococcal conjugate vaccine given as trial control. The source material was peripheral blood, sampled 28 days after the second dose of the MenACWY control vaccine. The origin of the receptors is an adult who received the MenACWY meningococcal vaccine as a control.

The chain has TRBV4-1 and TRBJ1-2; D not resolved. From germline, CDR1 is MGHRA and CDR2 YSYEKL. The V end was cut by 0 bases, the J end by 8 bases, with 10 bases between. This CDR3 comprises 13 residues. CDR3 DNA: TGCGCCAGCAGCCAAGATCCCGGGTACGGCTACACCTTC. Protein product: CASSQDPGYGYTF.

This chain joins TRBV30 and TRBJ2-3; 7 nucleotides match TRBD2. The CDR3 has 14 amino acids. In germline, CDR1 is GTSNPN, CDR2 SVGIG (reference sequence). Unmatched junction bases numbered 3, after V lost 3 bases and J lost 0 bases. The CDR3 DNA sequence: TGTGCCTGGAGGTCGGGGGGAAGCACAGATACGCAGTATTTT. The encoded protein is CAWRSGGSTDTQYF.

This chain joins TRBV19 and TRBJ1-6, with TRBD1 identical over 7 bases. Germline V gives CDR1 LNHDA, CDR2 SQIVND (reference sequence). J lost 5 bases, V lost 6 bases, and 7 bases had no gene match. CDR3 length: 15 amino acids. For the CDR3, the DNA is TGTGCCAGTAGGGGTTCCAGGGGGAATAATTCACCCCTCCACTTT. It yields the protein CASRGSRGNNSPLHF.

This rearrangement joins TRBV5-5 to TRBJ1-2; tentatively, D is TRBD1 (5 bases). The V end was cut by 0 bases, the J end by 0 bases, with 9 bases between. Germline CDR1 and CDR2: SGHKS and YYEKEE (reference sequence). The CDR3 covers 15 residues. CDR3 region: CASSLAGTPNYGYTF. In DNA, the CDR3 is TGTGCCAGCAGCTTGGCCGGGACCCCTAACTATGGCTACACCTTC. The complete variable domain, with remaining parts taken from reference TRBV5-5 and TRBJ1-2, reads DAGVTQSPTHLIKTRGQQVTLRCSPISGHKSVSWYQQVLGQGPQFIFQYYEKEERGRGNFPDRFSARQFPNYSSELNVNALLLGDSALYLCASSLAGTPNYGYTFGSGTRLTVV.

This chain joins TRBV12-3 or TRBV12-4 and TRBJ1-2; D call uncertain. Trimming stripped 5 bases from V and 12 bases from J, with 7 bases between. The CDR3 is 9 amino acids. DNA of the CDR3: TGTGCCAGCAGTCCCCCCCACACCTTC. Translating it yields CASSPPHTF.

The chain employs TRBV2 and TRBJ1-4; weak D call: TRBD1 (5 bases). Germline assignment: CDR1 SNHLY and CDR2 FYNNEI. CDR3 size: 13 residues. V lost 4 bases and J lost 4, with 7 bases in between. The CDR3 here is CASSGRDNEKLFF. The CDR3 nucleotides are TGTGCCAGCAGTGGCAGGGATAATGAAAAACTGTTTTTT. The entire variable domain, with the rest obtained from reference TRBV2 and TRBJ1-4, is as follows: EPEVTQTPSHQVTQMGQEVILRCVPISNHLYFYWYRQILGQKVEFLVSFYNNEISEKSEIFDDQFSVERPDGSNFTLKIRSTKLEDSAMYFCASSGRDNEKLFFGSGTQLSVL.

The chain links TRBV29-1 to TRBJ2-3; D not resolved. V gave up 5 bases and J gave up 0 bases, with 12 bases separating them. This CDR3 comprises 14 residues. Germline V lookup: CDR1 SQVTM, CDR2 ANQGSEA. Here the CDR3 reads CSVLPVSSTDTQYF. In nucleotides, the CDR3 is TGCAGCGTTCTACCGGTTTCTAGCACAGATACGCAGTATTTT.

V gene TRBV4-2 combines with J gene TRBJ2-1; either TRBD1 or TRBD2 may fit D (7 bases each). CDR3 length: 15 residues. V dropped 0 bases and J dropped 5 bases, with 11 bases sitting between them. Germline CDR1 reads LGHNA; CDR2 reads YNFKEQ. The DNA of the CDR3 is TGTGCCAGCAGCCAAGATGCAGGGGGGGACAATGAGCAGTTCTTC. Its translation is CASSQDAGGDNEQFF.

This rearrangement joins TRBV23-1 to TRBJ2-7; TRBD2 agrees at 11 bases. TRBV23-1 is noted as an ORF with a role that remains uncertain. V shed 0 bases and J 4 bases; nucleotides not matched to a gene: 14. The CDR3 is 19 residues long. CDR3 amino acids: CASSQSGLAGGSPCYEQYF. The CDR3 DNA is TGCGCCAGCAGTCAATCGGGTCTAGCGGGGGGCTCTCCTTGTTACGAGCAGTACTTC.

V usage is TRBV6-5 and J usage is TRBJ1-5, with D perhaps matching TRBD1 (5 bases). CDR1 and CDR2 (germline): MNHEY, SVGAGI. The CDR3 spans 15 residues. Trimming removed 1 base at V and 4 bases at J, with 11 bases between. CDR3 coding DNA: TGTGCCAGCAGTTACTATGGGGGTGGAAATCAGCCCCAGCATTTT. It encodes CASSYYGGGNQPQHF.

Concerning this clone itself: An end of the junction differs from the germline gene, which may be a read error. The chain couples TRBV20-1 to TRBJ2-7, with D unclear. Germline assignment: CDR1 DFQATT and CDR2 SNEGSKA (reference sequence). The CDR3 is 11 residues long. The CDR3 sequence is CSAGDGYEQYF. The CDR3 nucleotides read TGCAGTGCTGGAGACGGGTACGAGCAGTACTTC.

This chain links TRBV6-2 or TRBV6-3 with TRBJ2-7; D is uncertain. Trimming removed 2 bases from V and 4 bases from J, with 15 bases in between. The CDR3 is 15 residues long. The germline V gene has CDR1 MNHEY and CDR2 SVGEGT. The CDR3 reads CASSYPRSLVYEQYF. The CDR3 coding sequence is TGTGCCAGCAGTTACCCCAGGAGTCTTGTGTACGAGCAGTACTTC.

This clone was detected once. This chain joins TRBV5-1 and TRBJ1-1; TRBD1 matches at 9 bases. CDR1 and CDR2 from the germline V gene are SGHRS and YFSETQ. The CDR3 covers 15 residues. Trimming removed 0 bases from V and 7 bases from J; junction bases left unmatched: 7. The CDR3 DNA reads TGCGCCAGCAGCTTGGCCGACCGGGACAGGGATGAAGCTTTCTTT. This encodes CASSLADRDRDEAFF.

The chain links TRBV28 to TRBJ1-2; possibly TRBD1 for D (5 bases). Trimming stripped 6 bases from V and 4 bases from J, with 15 bases between. The length of the CDR3 is 14 residues. Germline V gene lookup returns CDR1 MDHEN and CDR2 SYDVKM. The CDR3, as DNA: TGTGCCAGCAGCTCCGGGACCGTGGTCTATGGCTACACCTTC. It translates to CASSSGTVVYGYTF.

V and J are TRBV19 and TRBJ1-5; 7 bases agree with TRBD1. Germline CDR1 and CDR2: LNHDA and SQIVND (reference sequence). The CDR3 runs to 13 residues. The V and J ends lost 4 bases and 10 bases, in that order; junction bases with no gene match: 7. The CDR3: CASSTTRQGPQHF. The CDR3 nucleotides are TGTGCCAGTAGTACCACACGACAGGGACCCCAGCATTTT. The whole variable domain, remainder taken from reference TRBV19 and TRBJ1-5, is DGGITQSPKYLFRKEGQNVTLSCEQNLNHDAMYWYRQDPGQGLRLIYYSQIVNDFQKGDIAEGYSVSREKKESFPLTVTSAQKNPTAFYLCASSTTRQGPQHFGDGTRLSIL.

A few counts support this clone. V usage is TRBV6-5 and J usage is TRBJ1-2; D unclear. CDR1 MNHEY and CDR2 SVGAGI come from the germline V gene. V dropped 5 bases and J dropped 8 bases, with 9 bases sitting between them. CDR3 length: 11 amino acids. The CDR3 coding sequence is TGTGCCAGCAGTAACAGAGGGGGCTACACCTTC. Its protein product is CASSNRGGYTF.

The chain combines TRBV7-8 with TRBJ1-6, with 10 bases fitting TRBD1. Germline V gives CDR1 SGHVS, CDR2 FQNEAQ. Trimming removed 6 bases from V and 6 bases from J; junction bases left unmatched: 2. The CDR3 has 14 amino acids. The CDR3 is CASSRDRGNSPLHF. The DNA of the CDR3 is TGTGCCAGCAGTCGGGACAGGGGTAATTCACCCCTCCACTTT.

The rearrangement links TRBV5-1 to TRBJ1-2, with a weak D call TRBD1 (6 bases). The CDR3 loop spans 16 amino acids. The V gene's germline CDR1 is SGHRS and CDR2 YFSETQ. The V and J ends lost 7 bases and 0 bases respectively, with 19 bases between them. CDR3 sequence: CASRPGTGTANYGYTF. The CDR3 bases are TGCGCCAGCCGACCTGGAACAGGGACTGCTAACTATGGCTACACCTTC.

The rearrangement joins TRBV19 to TRBJ1-1; TRBD1 is a possible D gene (5 bases). Trimming stripped 5 bases from V and 4 bases from J, with 11 bases between. This CDR3 has 13 residues. Germline values: CDR1 LNHDA, CDR2 SQIVND (reference sequence). The CDR3 sequence is CASSSARVTEAFF. The CDR3 DNA is TGTGCCAGTAGTTCGGCCAGGGTCACTGAAGCTTTCTTT.

The J gene is TRBJ1-3, the V gene TRBV2, with TRBD1 matching over 8 bases. The V and J ends lost 8 bases and 8 bases, in that order; junction bases with no gene match: 5. This CDR3 region has 12 residues. Germline V gene lookup returns CDR1 SNHLY and CDR2 FYNNEI. The CDR3 reads CASGGQEDTIYF. Written as DNA, the CDR3 is TGTGCCAGCGGGGGACAGGAAGACACCATATATTTT.

The chain employs TRBV2 and TRBJ1-5, with 7 bases fitting TRBD1. Germline loops: CDR1 SNHLY, CDR2 FYNNEI. Unmatched junction bases numbered 9, after V lost 7 bases and J lost 6 bases. The CDR3 extends over 14 amino acids. CDR3 residues: CASNRQGGGQPQHF. As DNA, the CDR3 is TGTGCCAGCAACCGACAGGGAGGAGGTCAGCCCCAGCATTTT.

In regard to this clone: One end of the junction is discordant with germline, which a read error may explain. The rearrangement uses TRBV6-5 and TRBJ2-3; the D is unclear. The CDR3 length is 12 residues. CDR1 is MNHEY and CDR2 is SVGAGI in the germline V gene. CDR3 in amino acids: CASSYLGDTQYF. The CDR3, as DNA: TGTGCCAGCAGCTACTTGGGAGATACGCAGTATTTT.

This chain uses TRBV4-1 with TRBJ1-3; TRBD1 might be the D (5 bases). The V gene's germline CDR1 is MGHRA and CDR2 YSYEKL. With 0 bases removed from V and 5 bases from J, the gap between germline ends came to 11 bases. The CDR3 is 15 amino acids. The CDR3 loop reads CASSQDRTRRNTIYF. CDR3 coding DNA: TGCGCCAGCAGCCAAGATAGGACAAGGAGAAACACCATATATTTT.

This sequence joins TRBV18 and TRBJ1-2, with D possibly being TRBD1 (6 bases). CDR1 and CDR2 (germline): KGHSH, LQKENI. Between the trimmed V and J ends, which lost 3 bases and 0 bases, there was a span of 11 bases. CDR3 size: 15 residues. The CDR3 DNA is TGTGCCAGCTCACCGGAACGGACAGCTAACTATGGCTACACCTTC. Protein: CASSPERTANYGYTF.

This clone was detected only once. This chain links TRBV2 with TRBJ1-1, with no clear D. The germline gives CDR1 SNHLY, CDR2 FYNNEI. V gave up 6 bases and J gave up 2 bases, with 13 bases separating them. The CDR3 is 14 amino acids. CDR3 sequence: CASRLQVPNTEAFF. CDR3 DNA: TGTGCCAGCAGGCTGCAGGTTCCTAACACTGAAGCTTTCTTT.

The chain carries TRBV19 and TRBJ1-6; 11 bases align to TRBD1. Germline V CDR1 and CDR2: LNHDA, SQIVND (reference sequence). The CDR3 extends over 15 amino acids. V shed 4 bases and J 7 bases; nucleotides not matched to a gene: 3. CDR3 sequence: CASSTGTGGNSPLHF. The CDR3 DNA reads as TGTGCCAGTAGTACCGGGACAGGGGGAAATTCACCCCTCCACTTT.

This clone has a single count. The chain is built from TRBV6-1 and TRBJ1-4; D ambiguous. The germline CDR1 and CDR2 sequences are MNHNS and SASEGT. Trimming took 3 bases from V and 5 from J, leaving 13 bases between them. The CDR3 is 15 residues long. Written as DNA, the CDR3 is TGTGCCAGCAGTGATGGGCGGAGAACAAATGAAAAACTGTTTTTT. It yields the protein CASSDGRRTNEKLFF.

This chain joins TRBV3-1 (or the pseudogene TRBV3-2) and TRBJ1-2; D remains unclear. This CDR3 is 14 amino acids long. Trimming stripped 4 bases from V and 7 bases from J, with 16 bases between. Per germline, CDR1 LGHDT and CDR2 YNNKEL (reference sequence). The CDR3 nucleotides read TGTGCCAGCAGCCGAACCGGGAATAGCTTTGGCTACACCTTC. It specifies CASSRTGNSFGYTF.

The V gene is TRBV30, the J gene TRBJ1-5; D is uncertain. The CDR3 extends over 15 amino acids. V lost 0 bases, J lost 0 bases, and 9 bases lay in between. Germline CDR1 and CDR2: GTSNPN and SVGIG (reference sequence). The CDR3 DNA follows: TGTGCCTGGAGTGTACGGGGAATTAGCAATCAGCCCCAGCATTTT. Translating it yields CAWSVRGISNQPQHF. The full variable domain, rest sourced from reference TRBV30 and TRBJ1-5, is SQTIHQWPATLVQPVGSPLSLECTVEGTSNPNLYWYRQAAGRGLQLLFYSVGIGQISSEVPQNLSASRPQDRQFILSSKKLLLSDSGFYLCAWSVRGISNQPQHFGDGTRLSIL.